This TCR beta chain was captured by sequencing in a study of blood T cells in healthy people across ages (dated by TCRdb to the mid-2010s). Background for the entire study: In model experiments, template switching captured roughly one uniquely barcoded TCR beta cDNA molecule for every two T cells. Donors were grouped into four age groups: young (average approximately 15 years), middle-aged (about 38), aged (about 60) and long-lived (around 82). To avoid experimental bias, donors of different ages were distributed randomly across sequencing lanes. Age-related changes in TCR beta repertoire diversity were measured in the study by deep sequencing normalized with unique cDNA molecular identifiers. Using the same blood draw, the study looked at two additional independent replicas of 1 million unique cDNA reads for two donors, one aged 18 to 30 and the other aged 80 or older. Overall study outcomes, separate from this receptor: Estimates of total diversity based on one million sequenced T cells were considered lower bounds and underestimates. Compared with the aged group, the long-lived group had more naive CD4+ T cells, fewer expanded clones and increased TCR diversity, suggesting age selection. Observed TCR beta diversity per million T cells fell roughly linearly with age, and a significant reduction was already apparent by age around 40. There was a strong correlation between observed TCR beta diversity and the percentage of naive T cells measured by flow cytometry. Since profiling was done on bulk unsorted PBMCs, naive and antigen-experienced compartments could not be conclusively compared. Donor CMV infection status was unknown, potentially confounding age-related changes in expanded clonotypes.

With respect to this clonotype: Its cognate antigen has yet to be identified. No much larger clonotype is one base removed from it; base qualities were not supplied.

The donors were roughly 39 Caucasian individuals from Russia, aged about 6 to 100 years, who were systemically healthy. About 9.1 milliliters of peripheral blood were collected from each donor into EDTA-treated Vacutainer tubes. PBMCs were isolated by Ficoll-Paque density-gradient centrifugation, with at least 6 million obtained per sample. Total RNA was extracted from PBMCs with Trizol reagent, with at least 5.5 micrograms obtained per sample. The percentages of naive CD45RAhigh/CD27high T cells were determined by flow cytometry on a PBMC aliquot from every donor. Reading from cysteine to phenylalanine, the CDR3 counts 12 amino acids. The kept DNA is CDR3 alone, 36 bases in frame from the first base. At the junction V is shortened by 5 bases and J by 2 bases, with 6 bases in between. CDR1 and CDR2, per the germline V gene (reference sequence), are PRHDT and FYEKMQ. Receptor libraries were prepared by 5' RACE. Sequenced using an Illumina HiSeq 2500. A second roughly 6 to 12 cycle PCR used a sample-barcoded 5' primer and a J-beta primer mix. A unique molecular identifier was introduced onto each TCR beta cDNA molecule by a template-switch 5' adaptor carrying 12 random nucleotides. At least 3 million CDR3-containing paired-end reads were obtained from each sample. The Mint cDNA synthesis kit, primed by a TRBC-specific oligonucleotide, was used to synthesize first-strand cDNA from all RNA. All cDNA was treated with uracil-DNA glycosylase and then went through a first 18-cycle PCR with the universal primers M1SS and BC2_uni_R. As for the authors' bioinformatics: For normalization, 1 million high-quality reads, each with a distinct molecular identifier, were randomly selected from each sample. Instead of being binned into consensus sequences, reads with shared molecular identifiers were discarded. MiTCR, with a Q25 quality threshold and the strictest error-elimination algorithm, was used for CDR3 identification, clonotype clustering and error correction. A nonparametric unseen species model with Euler transformation was used to estimate lower-bound total TCR beta diversity. The raw public data were reprocessed by TCRdb itself: fastp quality trimming at Q25, MiXCR clonotype calling, in-frame beta chains only. CDR3 protein duplicates are merged, each entry listing the most common genes and DNA. For this entry, the V and J calls and clone size follow TCRdb and not the study's own pipeline. The sample table lists 650,000 to 1,000,000 distinct CDR3 sequences, around 34% of them with a count of one. The biggest ten clones account for 10% to 15% of the sample.

The sequence is built from TRBV13 and TRBJ1-1, with the D gene uncertain. The sequence was obtained from a young man in good health. Sequenced sample: blood. CDR3 reads: CASSKDNTEAFF. At the DNA level, the sequence is TGTGCCAGCAGCAAAGATAACACTGAAGCTTTCTTT.